The TCR beta chain under discussion was sequenced for a study of cytomegalovirus exposure and HLA in healthy donors. Study-level points and caveats: The productive fraction for most TCR beta V segments was about 87% or about 30% in an earlier analysis. The study labeled roughly 160 TCR beta chains cytomegalovirus-associated. Presence/absence analyses supposed approximately even sequencing depth among donors.

The donors gave bone marrow, and they were healthy. CDR1 and CDR2 (germline): MNHEY, SMNVEV (reference sequence). This CDR3 contains 14 residues. Trimming left V 3 bases short and J 0 bases short, with 6 bases between. Points on this clone: The antigen is not known.

This PCR relied on a set of 60 Vbeta primers and 13 Jbeta primers. Here immunoSEQ multiplex PCR was the method, and the copy in TCRdb shows in-frame clones only, minus some. The data contain over 150,000 clones, 70% to 80% of them singletons. This chain uses TRBV27 with TRBJ2-1; a weak D match, TRBD2 (6 bases). The sequencing input was PBMCs. This receptor was obtained from a man aged 18 to 29 in good health and CMV-seropositive. This CDR3 reads CASSFGGSYNEQFF. CDR3 DNA: TGTGCCAGCAGTTTCGGGGGCTCCTACAATGAGCAGTTCTTC.